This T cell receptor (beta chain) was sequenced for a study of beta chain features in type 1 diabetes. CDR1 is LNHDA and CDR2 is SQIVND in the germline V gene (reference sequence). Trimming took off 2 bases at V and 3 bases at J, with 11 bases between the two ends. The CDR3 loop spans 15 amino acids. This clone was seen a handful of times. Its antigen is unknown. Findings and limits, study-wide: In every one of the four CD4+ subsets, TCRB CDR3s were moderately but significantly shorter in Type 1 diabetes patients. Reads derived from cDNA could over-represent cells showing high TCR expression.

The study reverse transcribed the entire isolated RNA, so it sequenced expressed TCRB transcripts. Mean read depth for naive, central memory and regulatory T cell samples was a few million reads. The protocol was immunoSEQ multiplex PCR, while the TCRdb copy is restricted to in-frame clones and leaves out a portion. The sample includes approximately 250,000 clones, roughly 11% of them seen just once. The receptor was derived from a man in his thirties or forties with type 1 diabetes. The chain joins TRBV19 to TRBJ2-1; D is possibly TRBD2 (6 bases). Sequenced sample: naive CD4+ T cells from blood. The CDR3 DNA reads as TGTGCCAGTAGTATACGGACCGGGGGCTACAATGAGCAGTTCTTC. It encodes CASSIRTGGYNEQFF. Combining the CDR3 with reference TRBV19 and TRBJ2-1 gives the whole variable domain DGGITQSPKYLFRKEGQNVTLSCEQNLNHDAMYWYRQDPGQGLRLIYYSQIVNDFQKGDIAEGYSVSREKKESFPLTVTSAQKNPTAFYLCASSIRTGGYNEQFFGPGTRLTVL.